This T cell receptor beta chain was obtained from a study of cytomegalovirus exposure and HLA in healthy donors. A multiplex PCR was run with 60 Vbeta primers and 13 Jbeta primers. Method: immunoSEQ multiplex PCR; TCRdb's copy keeps in-frame clones and lacks some. The sample lists under 200,000 clones, roughly four fifths seen once, with approximately 12% in the top ten. On this clone itself: Its specificity is unknown.

The germline gives CDR1 KGHSH, CDR2 LQKENI. The CDR3 sequence is 16 residues long. Trimming stripped 0 bases from V and 2 bases from J, with 14 bases between. The study's findings and limits: Prior analysis indicated that the majority of TCR beta V segments exhibited productivity approximately 87% or approximately 30% of the time. CMV serostatus stood as the only immune exposure information on hand. Links to common viral pathogens appeared, in a later analysis, for several of the most significant clusters.

This TCR was recovered from a man over 45 in good health and CMV-seropositive. Sample: PBMCs. The V call is TRBV18, the J call TRBJ2-7; D is possibly TRBD1 (7 bases). The CDR3 DNA sequence: TGTGCCAGCTCACCACCAGGAGGGGGCGAAGCCTACGAGCAGTACTTC. This encodes CASSPPGGGEAYEQYF.